Below, 27 T cell receptor beta chains from the same sample are listed, as sequenced in a study of cytomegalovirus exposure and HLA in healthy donors. In the PCR, 60 Vbeta and 13 Jbeta primers were used. TCRdb's copy holds only in-frame clones and misses some; the assay was immunoSEQ multiplex PCR. In the table there are roughly 110,000 clones, about 76% of which are singletons. Material for sequencing was PBMCs. Receptor source: a woman aged 45-59 years in good health and CMV-seropositive.

In DNA, the CDR3 is TGTGCCAGCAGCGTGACAGAGTATAGCAATCAGCCCCAGCATTTT. This codes for CASSVTEYSNQPQHF. The chain has TRBV2 and TRBJ1-5; D may be TRBD1 (5 bases). CDR1 and CDR2 from the germline V gene are SNHLY and FYNNEI. V was shortened by 6 bases and J by 0 bases, with 12 bases between the two germline ends. This CDR3 is built from 15 residues.

This chain uses TRBV5-1 with TRBJ1-2; possibly TRBD1 for D (6 bases). V was clipped by 5 bases and J by 4 bases, with 12 bases between them. There are 13 residues in the CDR3. In germline, CDR1 is SGHRS, CDR2 YFSETQ. The CDR3 sequence: CASRQGQAYGYTF. The CDR3 DNA sequence: TGCGCCAGCAGACAGGGACAAGCCTATGGCTACACCTTC.

The chain combines TRBV4-3 with TRBJ1-6; perhaps TRBD1 as D (6 bases). The CDR3 runs 16 residues. The germline V gene encodes CDR1 LGHNA and CDR2 YSLEER. V lost 3 bases, J lost 0 bases, and 9 bases lay in between. The CDR3 here is CASSQGASSYNSPLHF. The CDR3 DNA reads TGCGCCAGCAGCCAGGGGGCAAGCTCCTATAATTCACCCCTCCACTTT.

The chain is built from TRBV11-3 and TRBJ2-3; 11 bases align to TRBD2. CDR1 is SGHNT and CDR2 is YENEEA in the germline V gene. The CDR3 spans 16 residues. Germline trimming cut 5 bases from V and 0 bases from J; bases unmatched to any gene: 4. Here the CDR3 reads CASSPGLAASTDTQYF. In DNA, the CDR3 is TGTGCCAGCAGCCCGGGACTAGCGGCTAGCACAGATACGCAGTATTTT.

CDR3 amino acids: CASSLLGGGAHGYTF. As DNA, the CDR3 is TGTGCCAGCAGTTTATTAGGAGGGGGCGCTCATGGCTACACCTTC. The chain combines TRBV28 with TRBJ1-2; 7 bases match TRBD1. The junction had 8 bases not matched to a gene; V was cut back by 1 base and J by 6 bases. CDR3 size: 15 residues. Per germline, CDR1 MDHEN and CDR2 SYDVKM.

The chain is built from TRBV19 and TRBJ1-5, with 7 bases identical to TRBD1. V lost 6 bases to trimming and J lost 1 base; unmatched junction nucleotides: 9. The CDR3 runs to 16 residues. The germline CDR1 and CDR2 sequences are LNHDA and SQIVND (reference sequence). The CDR3 loop is CASRKSPTGSNQPQHF. For the CDR3, the DNA is TGTGCCAGTAGAAAGAGTCCGACAGGGAGCAATCAGCCCCAGCATTTT.

CDR3 amino acids: CASSHEREAPLHF. The CDR3 DNA follows: TGTGCCAGCAGCCATGAGAGAGAGGCACCCCTCCACTTT. V is TRBV25-1 and J is TRBJ1-6; D is undetermined. This CDR3 is built from 13 residues. Germline V gene sequence: CDR1 MGHDK, CDR2 SYGVNS. Trimming took off 6 bases at V and 11 bases at J, with 14 bases between the two ends.

This rearrangement joins TRBV7-2 to TRBJ1-3, with 8 bases aligning to TRBD1. CDR3 length: 16 amino acids. The trim removed 5 bases at V and 1 base at J, leaving 7 bases unmatched. CDR1 SGHTA and CDR2 FQGNSA come from the germline V gene. CDR3 sequence: CASSLRNRGSGNTIYF. The CDR3 DNA sequence: TGTGCCAGCAGCCTAAGGAACAGGGGGTCTGGAAACACCATATATTTT.

V is TRBV5-6 and J is TRBJ2-7; D might be TRBD1 (7 bases). This CDR3 is 14 amino acids long. Germline V lookup: CDR1 SGHDT, CDR2 YYEEEE. Trimming pared 4 bases from V and 3 bases from J, leaving 14 bases between. CDR3 sequence reads: CASSAGQTYYEQYF. For the CDR3, the DNA is TGTGCCAGCAGCGCGGGACAGACCTACTACGAGCAGTACTTC.

This clone has just a few counts. V and J are TRBV9 and TRBJ2-7; 12 bases line up with TRBD2. The CDR3 loop spans 14 amino acids. The germline V gene encodes CDR1 SGDLS and CDR2 YYNGEE. The V and J ends lost 3 bases and 4 bases, in that order; junction bases with no gene match: 2. The CDR3, as DNA: TGTGCCAGCAGCGGGACTAGCGGGGTTTACGAGCAGTACTTC. Translation: CASSGTSGVYEQYF.

The chain couples TRBV2 to TRBJ2-2, with 7 positions matching TRBD1. Germline values: CDR1 SNHLY, CDR2 FYNNEI. V lost 7 bases, J lost 4 bases, and 12 bases stayed unmatched. The CDR3 spans 16 residues. The CDR3 DNA is TGTGCCAGCAAATTCCGAGGGACAGAGCTCACCGGGGAGCTGTTTTTT. Protein: CASKFRGTELTGELFF. Using reference TRBV2 and TRBJ2-2 for the parts outside the CDR3, the full variable domain is EPEVTQTPSHQVTQMGQEVILRCVPISNHLYFYWYRQILGQKVEFLVSFYNNEISEKSEIFDDQFSVERPDGSNFTLKIRSTKLEDSAMYFCASKFRGTELTGELFFGEGSRLTVL.

This chain uses TRBV6-5 with TRBJ2-3; a weak D match, TRBD2 (5 bases). Trimming cost V 0 bases and J 8 bases, with 6 bases left between them. CDR3 size: 12 residues. Germline CDR1 is MNHEY and CDR2 is SVGAGI. CDR3 bases: TGTGCCAGCAGTTACTCAGGGAGTACGCAGTATTTT. Translation gives CASSYSGSTQYF.

The J gene is TRBJ2-6, the V gene TRBV7-3; no definite D call. The CDR3 is made up of 14 amino acids. Germline V gene lookup returns CDR1 SGHTA and CDR2 FQGTGA. V shed 11 bases and J shed 4 bases, with 15 bases lying between them. In nucleotides, the CDR3 is TGTGCCTCCTCCGGTTTTGCCGGGGCCAACGTCCTGACTTTC. The encoded protein is CASSGFAGANVLTF.

The chain uses TRBV27 and TRBJ1-1; TRBD1 agrees at 8 bases. Losses at the gene ends were 3 bases for V and 3 bases for J; bases not matched to a gene: 12. This CDR3 contains 17 residues. The germline V gene has CDR1 MNHEY and CDR2 SMNVEV (reference sequence). CDR3 bases: TGTGCCAGCAGTTTTTCTGGCAGGGGGCGCTTGGACACTGAAGCTTTCTTT. Its protein is CASSFSGRGRLDTEAFF.

The chain links TRBV10-3 to TRBJ1-5, with 7 nucleotides matching TRBD1. J gave up 5 bases and V 8 bases, and 6 bases lay outside the gene matches. This CDR3 is built from 13 residues. Germline CDR1 ENHRY, CDR2 SYGVKD. The CDR3 region has the DNA TGTGCCATCTCGGGGACAGCAGATCAGCCCCAGCATTTT. Its translation: CAISGTADQPQHF.

This chain joins TRBV7-3 and TRBJ1-3; D is perhaps TRBD1 (5 bases). The CDR3 runs to 13 residues. V was cut by 8 bases and J by 4 bases, with 12 bases left in between. Germline V gene sequence: CDR1 SGHTA, CDR2 FQGTGA. The chain's CDR3 is CASSQGGGNTIYF. Here the CDR3 DNA reads TGTGCCAGCTCCCAGGGTGGAGGAAACACCATATATTTT.

J is TRBJ1-5 and V is TRBV15, with D perhaps TRBD1 (6 bases). Trimming shortened V by 0 bases and J by 11 bases, and 14 bases separated the two germline ends. The CDR3 has 14 amino acids. Looked up from germline, CDR1 is LNHNV and CDR2 is YYDKDF (reference sequence). DNA for the CDR3: TGTGCCACCAGCAGAGATTGGGCCCCAGGGGCCCAGCATTTT. Its translation is CATSRDWAPGAQHF.

The chain employs TRBV9 and TRBJ1-4, with a tentative D call TRBD1 (5 bases). Germline CDR1 and CDR2: SGDLS and YYNGEE. The CDR3 is 16 amino acids. Trimming stripped 0 bases from V and 0 bases from J, with 9 bases between. The CDR3 coding sequence is TGTGCCAGCAGCGTAGCTGCGGGGGCAACTAATGAAAAACTGTTTTTT. This codes for CASSVAAGATNEKLFF. The complete variable domain, with remaining parts taken from reference TRBV9 and TRBJ1-4, reads DSGVTQTPKHLITATGQRVTLRCSPRSGDLSVYWYQQSLDQGLQFLIQYYNGEERAKGNILERFSAQQFPDLHSELNLSSLELGDSALYFCASSVAAGATNEKLFFGSGTQLSVL.

The CDR3 nucleotides are TGTGCCAGCAGTTTTTCAGGGGGTGTCAATGAGCAGTTCTTC. It codes for CASSFSGGVNEQFF. The chain couples TRBV27 to TRBJ2-1, with TRBD1 matching over 7 bases. CDR1 and CDR2 from the germline V gene are MNHEY and SMNVEV (reference sequence). The CDR3 is 14 residues long. The V segment lost 3 bases and the J segment 6 bases; nucleotides outside the gene matches: 5.

This chain links TRBV27 with TRBJ2-7; TRBD1 might be the D (6 bases). Trimming shortened V by 6 bases and J by 1 base, and 10 bases separated the two germline ends. The CDR3 has 13 amino acids. Per germline, CDR1 MNHEY and CDR2 SMNVEV (reference sequence). CDR3 DNA sequence: TGTGCCAGCAGCGAGAGGGGGTCCTACGAGCAGTACTTC. Translated: CASSERGSYEQYF.

The gene calls are TRBV5-1 and TRBJ1-3, with 7 bases lining up with TRBD1. The CDR3 has 15 amino acids. Germline assignment: CDR1 SGHRS and CDR2 YFSETQ. V lost 4 bases to trimming and J lost 2 bases; unmatched junction nucleotides: 6. Here the CDR3 reads CASSQTGSPGNTIYF. In DNA, the CDR3 is TGCGCCAGCAGCCAGACAGGGAGCCCTGGAAACACCATATATTTT.

This rearrangement joins TRBV6-5 to TRBJ1-1; the match to TRBD1 covers 8 bases. Unmatched junction bases numbered 8, after V lost 0 bases and J lost 8 bases. CDR1 is MNHEY and CDR2 is SVGAGI in the germline V gene. The CDR3 runs 15 residues. The chain's CDR3 is CASSYSTGQGAEAFF. As DNA, the CDR3 is TGTGCCAGCAGTTACTCGACGGGTCAGGGGGCGGAAGCTTTCTTT.

This clone was seen once. The sample holds other DNA sequences that translate to the same CDR3. The chain couples TRBV7-9 to TRBJ1-2; D unresolved. Germline V gene lookup returns CDR1 SEHNR and CDR2 FQNEAQ (reference sequence). CDR3 length: 14 residues. V lost 1 base, J lost 6 bases, and 12 bases lay in between. CDR3 coding DNA: TGTGCCAGCAGCTTAGGGGAGGAGGGTAATGGCTACACCTTC. Protein: CASSLGEEGNGYTF. The variable domain in full, with the rest retrieved from reference TRBV7-9 and TRBJ1-2, is DTGVSQNPRHKITKRGQNVTFRCDPISEHNRLYWYRQTLGQGPEFLTYFQNEAQLEKSRLLSDRFSAERPKGSFSTLEIQRTEQGDSAMYLCASSLGEEGNGYTFGSGTRLTVV.

This clone appeared once. The rearrangement joins TRBV19 to TRBJ2-7; 9 bases are a match to TRBD1. Germline trimming cut 6 bases from V and 6 bases from J; bases unmatched to any gene: 15. CDR1 LNHDA and CDR2 SQIVND come from the germline V gene (reference sequence). This CDR3 has 16 residues. This chain's CDR3 is CASSIGAQGALGEQYF. The CDR3 nucleotides read TGTGCCAGTAGCATTGGGGCACAGGGGGCTCTGGGCGAGCAGTACTTC. The full variable domain, its missing parts supplied by reference TRBV19 and TRBJ2-7, is DGGITQSPKYLFRKEGQNVTLSCEQNLNHDAMYWYRQDPGQGLRLIYYSQIVNDFQKGDIAEGYSVSREKKESFPLTVTSAQKNPTAFYLCASSIGAQGALGEQYFGPGTRLTVT.

Worth noting for this clone: A junction end diverges from the germline sequence, so it may reflect a read error. The V gene is TRBV7-9, the J gene TRBJ1-1, with D hard to call. Germline V gives CDR1 SEHNR, CDR2 FQNEAQ (reference sequence). The CDR3 totals 16 residues. The CDR3: CSSSSLDTLLNTEAFF. CDR3 sequence (DNA): TGTTCCAGCAGCTCTCTTGACACCCTTCTGAACACTGAAGCTTTCTTT. Based on the CDR3 plus reference TRBV7-9 and TRBJ1-1, the full variable domain is DTGVSQNPRHKITKRGQNVTFRCDPISEHNRLYWYRQTLGQGPEFLTYFQNEAQLEKSRLLSDRFSAERPKGSFSTLEIQRTEQGDSAMYLCSSSSLDTLLNTEAFFGQGTRLTVV.

The V and J genes are TRBV28 and TRBJ1-1; possibly TRBD1 for D (6 bases). The V gene lost 6 bases and the J gene lost 4 bases, with 18 bases spanning the gap. CDR1 and CDR2 from the germline V gene are MDHEN and SYDVKM. This CDR3 has 15 residues. The CDR3 bases are TGTGCCAGCAGCCGCTCGGGGGGGCGAGGCACTGAAGCTTTCTTT. Amino acid sequence: CASSRSGGRGTEAFF.

The J gene is TRBJ1-2, the V gene TRBV10-3; D is unclear. This CDR3 comprises 13 residues. Trimming took 8 bases from V and 3 from J, leaving 13 bases between them. The V gene's germline CDR1 is ENHRY and CDR2 SYGVKD. The DNA of the CDR3 is TGTGCCATCCCCAAGACCGGGGACTATGGCTACACCTTC. Amino acid sequence: CAIPKTGDYGYTF.